One T cell receptor (beta chain) is described in this entry. Its antigen remains unknown. These data belong to a study of T cell responses to AZD1222 COVID-19 vaccine. Germline V gene sequence: CDR1 SGHNT, CDR2 YYREEE (reference sequence). This CDR3 spans 18 amino acids. Trimming took 3 bases from V and 5 from J; bases not matched to a gene: 16. Findings of the study overall: Nearly half of spike-specific TCRs reportedly target variant regions that are unmutated in the B.1.351 and B.1.1.7 variants. Repertoire sampling happened only post peak T cell response.

Produced via immunoSEQ multiplex PCR; TCRdb's table is partial and in-frame only. Seen here are 170,000 or so clones, just over 90% observed once, and the top ten hold around 2.9%. The input for sequencing was peripheral blood, taken on day 0 of AZD1222 vaccination. The V call is TRBV5-4, the J call TRBJ2-5; 10 nucleotides align to TRBD2. This TCR was sampled from an adult in good health. The CDR3 reads CASSSRGVSGGPHETQYF. DNA for the CDR3: TGTGCCAGCAGCTCCCGGGGGGTTAGCGGGGGGCCCCATGAGACCCAGTACTTC.